A single sample gave rise to the 24 T cell receptor beta chains below, sequenced in a study of Graves' ophthalmopathy and Graves' hyperthyroidism. The TCR beta CDR3 regions underwent amplification from RNA transcripts. Scientists carried out first-round RT-PCR using HTBI primers and then a second-round multiplex PCR. TCRdb re-derived calls from the multiplex PCR reads in MiXCR, one entry per CDR3 protein. The sample holds 500,000 to 700,000 distinct CDR3 sequences, under 45% seen once. What was sequenced was peripheral blood or thyroid tissue (not recorded which). The receptor set was obtained from an adult man with Graves' hyperthyroidism.

In its sample, this clonotype was seen many times. This rearrangement joins TRBV2 to TRBJ1-5, with D perhaps matching TRBD1 (6 bases). CDR3 length equals 13 residues. Germline CDR1 SNHLY, CDR2 FYNNEI. The germline V and J ends were trimmed by 2 bases and 5 bases, with 7 bases remaining between them. CDR3 region: CASSESGDQPQHF. The DNA of the CDR3 is TGTGCCAGCAGTGAATCAGGGGATCAGCCCCAGCATTTT.

This clonotype occurred many times. The V gene is TRBV19, the J gene TRBJ2-7; D could derive from TRBD1 or TRBD2 (5 bases each). The CDR3 runs to 13 residues. Trimming pared 4 bases from V and 3 bases from J, leaving 10 bases between. CDR1 and CDR2 (germline): LNHDA, SQIVND (reference sequence). The DNA of the CDR3 is TGTGCCAGTAGTACCCGGGACGGCTACGAGCAGTACTTC. Protein: CASSTRDGYEQYF.

Ten or more counts support this clonotype. This rearrangement joins TRBV6-5 to TRBJ1-2; 7 bases fit TRBD1. Germline V gene lookup returns CDR1 MNHEY and CDR2 SVGAGI. The CDR3 extends over 14 amino acids. V gave up 0 bases and J gave up 3 bases; unmatched junction bases: 1. The CDR3 sequence: CASSYSDRDYGYTF. CDR3 DNA: TGTGCCAGCAGTTACTCCGACAGGGACTATGGCTACACCTTC.

This clonotype was detected ten times or more. The rearrangement joins TRBV6-1 to TRBJ2-7, with TRBD1 matching 9 bases. The CDR3 sequence is 16 residues long. CDR1 is MNHNS and CDR2 is SASEGT in the germline V gene. J gave up 4 bases and V 8 bases, and 15 bases lay outside the gene matches. The CDR3 region is CASQQAAGTGRYEQYF. The CDR3 bases are TGTGCCAGCCAGCAAGCAGCTGGGACAGGGCGTTACGAGCAGTACTTC.

V is TRBV10-3 and J is TRBJ1-2; no firm D call. The V end lost 9 bases, the J end lost 3 bases, and 8 bases lay between the germline ends. Per the germline V gene, CDR1 is ENHRY and CDR2 is SYGVKD. This CDR3 region has 11 residues. Here the CDR3 reads CAIRPDYGYTF. The CDR3 bases are TGTGCCATACGACCTGACTATGGCTACACCTTC.

The V gene is TRBV12-3 or TRBV12-4, the J gene TRBJ2-7; TRBD2 is a possible D gene (5 bases). With 6 bases removed from V and 9 bases from J, the gap between germline ends came to 21 bases. The CDR3 contains 14 residues. The CDR3 coding sequence is TGTGCCAGCAGCCCCTACCGGGATTCATGGGCGCAGTACTTC. It codes for CASSPYRDSWAQYF.

This clonotype was detected many times. The chain recombines TRBV2 with TRBJ1-4, with 7 positions matching TRBD1. V shed 2 bases, J shed 7 bases, and the junction held 10 bases outside the gene matches. CDR3 size: 16 residues. Germline CDR1 reads SNHLY; CDR2 reads FYNNEI. As DNA, the CDR3 is TGTGCCAGCAGTGAACTAGACAGGGTATTTGGTGAAAAACTGTTTTTT. It is translated as CASSELDRVFGEKLFF.

As concerns this clonotype: Since a much larger clone is just one base distant, this may be a read error. V and J are TRBV9 and TRBJ2-2, with D perhaps being TRBD1 or TRBD2 (5 bases each). The CDR3 is 14 amino acids. CDR1 and CDR2 from the germline V gene are SGDLS and YYNGEE. The CDR3 is CAGSVGVDTGELFF. CDR3 coding DNA: TGTGCCGGCAGCGTGGGGGTGGACACCGGGGAGCTGTTTTTT.

At least ten counts were recorded for this clonotype. The J gene is TRBJ2-5, the V gene TRBV29-1, with TRBD2 matching 12 bases. The ends lost 7 bases at V and 4 bases at J; junction bases unmatched: 10. Germline CDR1 reads SQVTM; CDR2 reads ANQGSEA. This CDR3 is built from 15 residues. The CDR3 coding sequence is TGCAGCGCCCGATCTAGCGGGAGGGCTCGAGAGACCCAGTACTTC. As protein: CSARSSGRARETQYF.

This clonotype was recorded many times. The rearrangement uses TRBV7-9 and TRBJ2-7; D call uncertain. The CDR3 runs 16 residues. Germline values: CDR1 SEHNR, CDR2 FQNEAQ (reference sequence). V lost 0 bases to trimming and J lost 0 bases, with 12 bases between them. The DNA for the CDR3 is TGTGCCAGCAGCTTAGCAGGGTCAGGTCGCTCCTACGAGCAGTACTTC. This codes for CASSLAGSGRSYEQYF.

The chain combines TRBV12-5 with TRBJ2-2; 7 bases map to TRBD2. Germline trimming cut 3 bases from V and 0 bases from J; bases unmatched to any gene: 4. The V gene's germline CDR1 is LGHNT and CDR2 FRNRAP. The CDR3 runs to 16 residues. The CDR3 nucleotides are TGTGCTAGTGGTTTCCGGCGGGAGCCGAACACCGGGGAGCTGTTTTTT. Translating gives CASGFRREPNTGELFF.

This chain connects TRBV29-1 to TRBJ1-2; 8 nucleotides match TRBD1. This CDR3 region has 13 residues. Trimming took 8 bases from V and 6 from J; bases not matched to a gene: 11. Germline V gene lookup returns CDR1 SQVTM and CDR2 ANQGSEA. The CDR3, as DNA: TGCAGCAGACCCCGGACAGGGAAGCATGGCTACACCTTC. As protein: CSRPRTGKHGYTF.

This clonotype appeared many times. The chain uses TRBV5-8 and TRBJ1-1; no definite D call. V was clipped by 4 bases and J by 3 bases, with 16 bases between them. The CDR3 totals 15 residues. Germline assignment: CDR1 SGHTS and CDR2 YDEGEE. CDR3 amino acids: CASSPKIGIDTEAFF. In DNA, the CDR3 is TGTGCCAGCAGCCCAAAGATAGGGATCGACACTGAAGCTTTCTTT.

About this clonotype: This may come from a read error, since a much larger clone is one base off. This rearrangement joins TRBV20-1 to TRBJ2-2; a possible D gene is TRBD2 (7 bases). The length of the CDR3 is 15 residues. CDR1 is DFQATT and CDR2 is SNEGSKA in the germline V gene (reference sequence). V was trimmed by 6 bases and J by 3 bases, leaving 17 bases between them. The CDR3 sequence is CSARRGAGDTGELFF. CDR3 in DNA: TGCAGTGCACGTCGGGGGGCTGGCGACACCGGGGAGCTGTTTTTT.

This clonotype was seen at least ten times. J is TRBJ1-2 and V is TRBV12-3 or TRBV12-4, with 9 nucleotides matching TRBD1. The CDR3 sequence is 15 residues long. V gave up 6 bases and J gave up 8 bases; unmatched junction bases: 13. CDR3 nucleotides: TGTGCCAGCAGCACATGGGGACAGGGAGATCAAGGCTACACCTTC. Its translation: CASSTWGQGDQGYTF.

This clonotype was seen once. The chain joins TRBV20-1 to TRBJ2-7; D gene uncertain. Trimming cost V 3 bases and J 2 bases, with 8 bases left between them. Germline V gives CDR1 DFQATT, CDR2 SNEGSKA (reference sequence). The CDR3 sequence is 12 residues long. CDR3 bases: TGCAGTGCTAGGGACGGTACCTACGAGCAGTACTTC. This encodes CSARDGTYEQYF.

Ten or more counts support this clonotype. The V call is TRBV7-8, the J call TRBJ2-7; either TRBD1 or TRBD2 may supply D (5 bases each). The CDR3 runs 15 residues. V lost 5 bases to trimming and J lost 3 bases, with 17 bases between them. The germline gives CDR1 SGHVS, CDR2 FQNEAQ. CDR3 residues: CASSRLPGRDYEQYF. The CDR3 coding sequence is TGTGCCAGCAGCCGGCTACCGGGACGAGACTACGAGCAGTACTTC.

The V call is TRBV9, the J call TRBJ2-2; 7 bases are a match to TRBD2. V lost 0 bases, J lost 6 bases, and 2 bases stayed unmatched. Germline CDR1 is SGDLS and CDR2 is YYNGEE. This CDR3 contains 14 residues. The CDR3 region has the DNA TGTGCCAGCAGCGTAGACGGGAGGTCCGGGGAGCTGTTTTTT. Protein product: CASSVDGRSGELFF.

This clonotype has only a few counts. The V gene is TRBV27, the J gene TRBJ1-4; D ambiguous. Trimming stripped 5 bases from V and 7 bases from J, with 8 bases between. CDR3 length: 12 amino acids. The V gene's germline CDR1 is MNHEY and CDR2 SMNVEV (reference sequence). The CDR3 nucleotides read TGTGCCAGCAGTCCAAACCGTGAAAAACTGTTTTTT. This sequence encodes CASSPNREKLFF.

This clonotype was found many times. The genes are TRBV25-1 and TRBJ2-7, with D unclear. The germline V and J ends were trimmed by 1 base and 0 bases, with 13 bases remaining between them. From germline, CDR1 is MGHDK and CDR2 SYGVNS. The CDR3 spans 16 residues. Written as DNA, the CDR3 is TGTGCCAGCAGTGAATCCGTGACGCGTTCCTCCTACGAGCAGTACTTC. It is translated as CASSESVTRSSYEQYF.

There are a few counts of this clonotype. The chain uses TRBV30 and TRBJ1-1; tentative D call: TRBD1 (6 bases). V was pared by 0 bases and J by 1 base, with 9 bases between. Germline V gene data show CDR1 as GTSNPN and CDR2 as SVGIG (reference sequence). This CDR3 is 14 amino acids long. The CDR3 loop reads CAWSVRGSNTEAFF. The CDR3 DNA follows: TGTGCCTGGAGTGTCAGGGGATCGAACACTGAAGCTTTCTTT.

This clonotype was counted at least ten times. The chain links TRBV12-3 or TRBV12-4 to TRBJ1-3; tentative D call: TRBD1 (6 bases). This CDR3 comprises 14 residues. Trimming cost V 5 bases and J 4 bases, with 12 bases left between them. CDR3 region: CASSARQAGNTIYF. The CDR3 DNA reads TGTGCCAGCAGTGCCCGACAGGCGGGAAACACCATATATTTT.

As to this clonotype: A read error may be the cause here, since a much bigger clone is one base away. This chain joins TRBV10-1 and TRBJ2-2; D is tentatively TRBD1 or TRBD2 (5 bases each). Germline assignment: CDR1 WNHNN and CDR2 SYGVQD (reference sequence). The length of the CDR3 is 17 residues. The CDR3 DNA sequence: TGTGCCACCAGTGGTCCACCCGGGACCAGAATCACCGGGGAGCTGTTTTTT. It encodes CATSGPPGTRITGELFF.

This clonotype appeared many times. The chain combines TRBV19 with TRBJ1-4; TRBD1 is a possible D gene (6 bases). CDR3 length: 14 amino acids. V was cut by 6 bases and J by 7 bases, with 15 bases left in between. Per the germline V gene, CDR1 is LNHDA and CDR2 is SQIVND (reference sequence). Here the CDR3 reads CASSLGTRSEKLFF. The DNA of the CDR3 is TGTGCCAGTAGCCTCGGGACACGGAGTGAAAAACTGTTTTTT.